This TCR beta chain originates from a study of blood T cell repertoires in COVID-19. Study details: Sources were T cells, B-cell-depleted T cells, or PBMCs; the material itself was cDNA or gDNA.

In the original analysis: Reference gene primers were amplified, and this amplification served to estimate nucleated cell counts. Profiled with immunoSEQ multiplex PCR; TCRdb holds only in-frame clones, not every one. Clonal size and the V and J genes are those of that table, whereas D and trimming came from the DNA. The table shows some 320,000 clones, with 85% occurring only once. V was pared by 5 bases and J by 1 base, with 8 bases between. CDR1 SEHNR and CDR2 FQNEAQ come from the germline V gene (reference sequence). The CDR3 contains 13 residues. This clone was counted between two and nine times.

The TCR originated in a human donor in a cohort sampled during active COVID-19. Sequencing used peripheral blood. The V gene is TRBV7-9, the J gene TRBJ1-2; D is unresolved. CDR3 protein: CASSATVNYGYTF. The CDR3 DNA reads TGTGCCAGCAGCGCAACAGTTAACTATGGCTACACCTTC. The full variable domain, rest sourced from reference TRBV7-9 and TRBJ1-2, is DTGVSQNPRHKITKRGQNVTFRCDPISEHNRLYWYRQTLGQGPEFLTYFQNEAQLEKSRLLSDRFSAERPKGSFSTLEIQRTEQGDSAMYLCASSATVNYGYTFGSGTRLTVV.